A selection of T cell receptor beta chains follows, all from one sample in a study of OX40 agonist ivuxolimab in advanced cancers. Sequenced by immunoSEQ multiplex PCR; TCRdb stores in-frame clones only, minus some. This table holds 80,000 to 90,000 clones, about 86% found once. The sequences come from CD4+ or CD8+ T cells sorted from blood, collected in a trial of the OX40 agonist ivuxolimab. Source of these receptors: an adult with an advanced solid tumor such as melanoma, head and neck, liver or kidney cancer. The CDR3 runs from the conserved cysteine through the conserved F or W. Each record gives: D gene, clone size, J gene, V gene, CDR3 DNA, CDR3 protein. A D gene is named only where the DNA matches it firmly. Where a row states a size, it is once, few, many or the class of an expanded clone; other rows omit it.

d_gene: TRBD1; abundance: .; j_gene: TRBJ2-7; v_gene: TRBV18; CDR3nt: TGTGCCAGCTCACCTTACAGGGGACAATTGACCTACGAGCAGTACTTC; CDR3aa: CASSPYRGQLTYEQYF
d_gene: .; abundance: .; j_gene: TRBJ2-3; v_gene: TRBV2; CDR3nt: TGTGCCAGCAGAGCATCTACGGGAAGGGTAGATACGCAGTATTTT; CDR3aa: CASRASTGRVDTQYF
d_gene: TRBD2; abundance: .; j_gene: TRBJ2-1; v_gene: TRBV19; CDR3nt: TGTGCCAGTAGTACGGGGGGGGCTATTAGGGATGAGCAGTTCTTC; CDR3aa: CASSTGGAIRDEQFF
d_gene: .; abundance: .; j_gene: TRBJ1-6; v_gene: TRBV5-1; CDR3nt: TGCGCCAGCAGCTTGGGCGACAGGCCCTATAATTCACCCCTCCACTTT; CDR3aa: CASSLGDRPYNSPLHF
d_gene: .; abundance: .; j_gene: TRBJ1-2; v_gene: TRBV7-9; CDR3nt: TGTGCCAGCAGCCCTACCTCTTATGGCTACACCTTC; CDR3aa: CASSPTSYGYTF
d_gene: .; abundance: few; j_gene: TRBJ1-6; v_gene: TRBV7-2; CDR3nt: TGTGCCAGCAGCTTATTGGGGTTGGCCTATAATTCACCCCTCCACTTT; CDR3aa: CASSLLGLAYNSPLHF
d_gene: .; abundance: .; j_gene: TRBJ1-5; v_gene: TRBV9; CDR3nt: TGTGCCAGCAGCGTAGCGCCAGGGTCCAATCAGCCCCAGCATTTT; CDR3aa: CASSVAPGSNQPQHF
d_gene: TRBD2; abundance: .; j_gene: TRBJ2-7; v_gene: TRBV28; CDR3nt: TGTGCCAGCAGCCTGGGGCCTAGCGGGGGGCGTCCCTACGAGCAGTACTTC; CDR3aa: CASSLGPSGGRPYEQYF
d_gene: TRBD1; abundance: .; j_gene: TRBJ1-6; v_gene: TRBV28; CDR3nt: TGTGCCAGCCGAGGACAGGTGGAGGGGAATTCACCCCTCCACTTT; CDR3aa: CASRGQVEGNSPLHF
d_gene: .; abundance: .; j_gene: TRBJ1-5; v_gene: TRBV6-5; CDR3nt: TGTGCCAGCAGTTCGAGGAGGAATCAGCCCCAGCATTTT; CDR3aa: CASSSRRNQPQHF